The 30 T cell receptor beta chains reported below all come from one sample, sequenced in a study of siplizumab effects on memory and regulatory T cells. Sequencing was performed with immunoSEQ multiplex PCR; in TCRdb, only in-frame clones are kept and a portion is missing. The table lists about 56,000 clones, just over 95% of them singletons. Sequenced sample: naive CD8+ T cells sorted from blood. The receptor set was obtained from a human donor in good health.

Comments on this clone: One junction end does not reproduce the germline sequence, and a read error may be involved. The chain recombines TRBV5-5 with TRBJ1-5, with D possibly matching TRBD1 (6 bases). CDR3 size: 16 residues. CDR1 is SGHKS, CDR2 YYEKEE, per germline (reference sequence). As DNA, the CDR3 is TGTGCCAGCAGCTTCCCCTCCGGGACACCCAATCGGCCCCAGCATTTT. This translates into CASSFPSGTPNRPQHF. The variable domain in full, with the rest retrieved from reference TRBV5-5 and TRBJ1-5, is DAGVTQSPTHLIKTRGQQVTLRCSPISGHKSVSWYQQVLGQGPQFIFQYYEKEERGRGNFPDRFSARQFPNYSSELNVNALLLGDSALYLCASSFPSGTPNRPQHFGDGTRLSIL.

The V call is TRBV28, the J call TRBJ2-7; D might be TRBD1 (7 bases). The CDR3 totals 13 residues. Trimming took 4 bases from V and 3 from J, leaving 10 bases between them. Per germline, CDR1 MDHEN and CDR2 SYDVKM. The CDR3 DNA sequence: TGTGCCAGCAGTTCCCAGGGGGGCTACGAGCAGTACTTC. This codes for CASSSQGGYEQYF.

The chain has TRBV29-1 and TRBJ2-7; D perhaps matches TRBD1 (5 bases). The V and J ends lost 7 bases and 3 bases respectively, with 16 bases between them. The length of the CDR3 is 13 residues. Germline assignment: CDR1 SQVTM and CDR2 ANQGSEA. Here the CDR3 reads CSAAPFGHYEQYF. For the CDR3, the DNA is TGCAGCGCTGCCCCTTTCGGACACTACGAGCAGTACTTC.

The chain uses TRBV7-3 and TRBJ2-1; maybe TRBD1 (6 bases). Germline CDR1 SGHTA, CDR2 FQGTGA. This CDR3 has 15 amino acids. Trimming cost V 1 base and J 2 bases, with 9 bases left between them. CDR3 nucleotides: TGTGCCAGCAGCTTAAAGGACAGCCCCTACAATGAGCAGTTCTTC. Its protein is CASSLKDSPYNEQFF. Based on the CDR3 plus reference TRBV7-3 and TRBJ2-1, the full variable domain is GAGVSQTPSNKVTEKGKYVELRCDPISGHTALYWYRQSLGQGPEFLIYFQGTGAADDSGLPNDRFFAVRPEGSVSTLKIQRTERGDSAVYLCASSLKDSPYNEQFFGPGTRLTVL.

The CDR3 protein is CASSLPGTTQHGYTF. The CDR3 coding sequence is TGTGCCAGCAGCTTACCAGGAACAACCCAACATGGCTACACCTTC. This chain connects TRBV7-9 to TRBJ1-2; D is ambiguous. This CDR3 has 15 residues. The germline V gene encodes CDR1 SEHNR and CDR2 FQNEAQ (reference sequence). Trimming removed 2 bases at V and 6 bases at J, with 16 bases between.

The V call is TRBV28, the J call TRBJ2-3; 13 bases match TRBD2. The CDR3 runs 17 residues. Unmatched junction bases numbered 6, after V lost 2 bases and J lost 4 bases. CDR1 MDHEN and CDR2 SYDVKM come from the germline V gene. The CDR3 DNA reads TGTGCCAGCAGTTTAGCCCTGGGACTAGCGGGACCAGATACGCAGTATTTT. Its protein product is CASSLALGLAGPDTQYF. The full variable domain, completed using reference TRBV28 and TRBJ2-3, is DVKVTQSSRYLVKRTGEKVFLECVQDMDHENMFWYRQDPGLGLRLIYFSYDVKMKEKGDIPEGYSVSREKKERFSLILESASTNQTSMYLCASSLALGLAGPDTQYFGPGTRLTVL.

V usage is TRBV28 and J usage is TRBJ2-3; D tentatively fits TRBD1 or TRBD2 (5 bases each). Trimming cost V 1 base and J 6 bases, with 17 bases left between them. Germline CDR1 and CDR2: MDHEN and SYDVKM. CDR3 length: 16 residues. DNA of the CDR3: TGTGCCAGCAGTTTATTCGGGACGTCGGTAAGCGATACGCAGTATTTT. It codes for CASSLFGTSVSDTQYF. Full variable domain (outside the CDR3, taken from reference TRBV28 and TRBJ2-3): DVKVTQSSRYLVKRTGEKVFLECVQDMDHENMFWYRQDPGLGLRLIYFSYDVKMKEKGDIPEGYSVSREKKERFSLILESASTNQTSMYLCASSLFGTSVSDTQYFGPGTRLTVL.

V is TRBV6-1 and J is TRBJ2-7; D is undetermined. The V end lost 3 bases, the J end lost 3 bases, and 9 bases lay between the germline ends. Per the germline V gene, CDR1 is MNHNS and CDR2 is SASEGT. The CDR3 runs to 13 residues. CDR3: CASSDYGNYEQYF. In DNA, the CDR3 is TGTGCCAGCAGTGACTACGGTAACTACGAGCAGTACTTC.

The CDR3 nucleotides are TGTGCCAGCAGCTCAAATTCGGGGGATACGCAGTATTTT. Amino acids: CASSSNSGDTQYF. The chain recombines TRBV7-2 with TRBJ2-3; D may be TRBD2 (5 bases). This CDR3 has 13 residues. Germline-derived CDR1 and CDR2 are SGHTA and FQGNSA. V was shortened by 4 bases and J by 6 bases, with 11 bases between the two germline ends.

As for this clone: No DNA is shown, since the ends of the CDR3 on it are uncertain; the CDR3 is the one TCRdb lists. The chain links TRBV28 to TRBJ1-1; TRBD1 was called by the table and not checked on the DNA. Germline loops: CDR1 MDHEN, CDR2 SYDVKM. Termini included, the CDR3 measures 15 amino acids. This CDR3 is CASSSSDRGLTEAFF.

V is TRBV5-5 and J is TRBJ2-7; D is undetermined. V was clipped by 4 bases and J by 4 bases, with 12 bases between them. CDR3 size: 13 residues. The germline V gene has CDR1 SGHKS and CDR2 YYEKEE (reference sequence). The CDR3 protein is CASSPTAIYEQYF. CDR3 DNA: TGTGCCAGCAGCCCGACGGCGATATACGAGCAGTACTTC.

This clone was picked up one time. This chain links TRBV10-1 with TRBJ2-3; 10 bases map to TRBD2. V trimming: 3 bases; J trimming: 4 bases; junction bases outside the gene matches: 4. The CDR3 is 15 amino acids. From germline, CDR1 is WNHNN and CDR2 SYGVQD (reference sequence). This chain's CDR3 is CASSDISGRADTQYF. In DNA, the CDR3 is TGCGCCAGCAGTGATATCAGCGGGAGGGCAGATACGCAGTATTTT.

The J gene is TRBJ2-7, the V gene TRBV4-1; D not resolved. CDR3 size: 15 residues. Germline V gene data show CDR1 as MGHRA and CDR2 as YSYEKL. With 4 bases removed from V and 3 bases from J, the gap between germline ends came to 16 bases. The CDR3 sequence is CASSLLEGTVYEQYF. Written as DNA, the CDR3 is TGCGCCAGCAGCCTCTTAGAAGGAACCGTCTACGAGCAGTACTTC.

This clone came up once. V usage is TRBV25-1 and J usage is TRBJ2-5; no firm D call. With 9 bases removed from V and 5 bases from J, the gap between germline ends came to 7 bases. There are 10 residues in the CDR3. Germline V gene lookup returns CDR1 MGHDK and CDR2 SYGVNS. This CDR3 reads CASIGETQYF. CDR3 sequence (DNA): TGTGCCAGTATTGGGGAGACCCAGTACTTC.

This chain connects TRBV29-1 to TRBJ2-3; TRBD1 aligns across 7 bases. CDR1 and CDR2 (germline): SQVTM, ANQGSEA. Trimming took 3 bases from V and 2 from J; bases not matched to a gene: 2. This CDR3 has 13 amino acids. For the CDR3, the DNA is TGCAGCGTTGAGGGACAGACCACAGATACGCAGTATTTT. Residues: CSVEGQTTDTQYF.

The V gene is TRBV4-3, the J gene TRBJ1-4; D possibly corresponds to TRBD1 (5 bases). The germline CDR1 and CDR2 sequences are LGHNA and YSLEER. Trimming shortened V by 0 bases and J by 4 bases, and 15 bases separated the two germline ends. CDR3 size: 17 residues. CDR3 sequence (DNA): TGCGCCAGCAGCCAAGATCTGCGGGGACGGAATAATGAAAAACTGTTTTTT. Translating it yields CASSQDLRGRNNEKLFF.

This clone came up once. This chain joins TRBV19 and TRBJ2-1, with D perhaps TRBD1 (6 bases). The CDR3 loop spans 13 amino acids. The germline V and J ends were trimmed by 2 bases and 9 bases, with 11 bases remaining between them. Germline CDR1 is LNHDA and CDR2 is SQIVND (reference sequence). The CDR3, as DNA: TGTGCCAGTAGTATAATGGGGGCAGGTGAGCAGTTCTTC. It specifies CASSIMGAGEQFF.

V gene TRBV28 combines with J gene TRBJ1-1; unclear D gene. V gave up 3 bases and J gave up 4 bases, with 9 bases separating them. The germline V gene encodes CDR1 MDHEN and CDR2 SYDVKM. The CDR3 runs to 13 residues. The CDR3 DNA reads as TGTGCCAGCAGTTTTGGGTTCTCCACTGAAGCTTTCTTT. It is translated as CASSFGFSTEAFF. The complete variable domain, with remaining parts taken from reference TRBV28 and TRBJ1-1, reads DVKVTQSSRYLVKRTGEKVFLECVQDMDHENMFWYRQDPGLGLRLIYFSYDVKMKEKGDIPEGYSVSREKKERFSLILESASTNQTSMYLCASSFGFSTEAFFGQGTRLTVV.

A remark on this clone: Different DNA sequences within this sample yield the same CDR3. The chain recombines TRBV27 with TRBJ2-1; a weak D match, TRBD2 (5 bases). V gave up 3 bases and J gave up 0 bases, with 6 bases separating them. The CDR3 runs 14 residues. Germline lookup yields CDR1 MNHEY and CDR2 SMNVEV (reference sequence). The chain's CDR3 is CASSLSGSYNEQFF. The CDR3 DNA reads TGTGCCAGCAGTTTGAGCGGCTCCTACAATGAGCAGTTCTTC.

J is TRBJ1-4 and V is TRBV4-2, with D tentatively TRBD1 (5 bases). CDR1 is LGHNA, CDR2 YNFKEQ, per germline. V was clipped by 0 bases and J by 2 bases, with 13 bases between them. The CDR3 consists of 17 residues. The CDR3 DNA sequence: TGTGCCAGCAGCCAAGAATCGTACGGGGCCACTAATGAAAAACTGTTTTTT. This translates into CASSQESYGATNEKLFF.

The V and J genes are TRBV28 and TRBJ2-7; 8 bases agree with TRBD2. Trimming took 10 bases from V and 0 from J; bases not matched to a gene: 8. The germline V gene has CDR1 MDHEN and CDR2 SYDVKM. The CDR3 loop spans 14 amino acids. CDR3 nucleotide sequence: TGTGCCACCGGTAGCGGGGCCCTCTCCTACGAGCAGTACTTC. Residues: CATGSGALSYEQYF.

The rearrangement links TRBV7-3 to TRBJ2-7, with D perhaps assigned TRBD1 or TRBD2 (6 bases each). This CDR3 contains 14 residues. Looked up from germline, CDR1 is SGHTA and CDR2 is FQGTGA. Trimming took 5 bases from V and 0 from J, leaving 11 bases between them. CDR3 nucleotides: TGTGCCAGCAGCCCCGGAGGGGGCTCCTACGAGCAGTACTTC. Translated, it gives CASSPGGGSYEQYF.

The chain's CDR3 is CASSEDGSSGNTIYF. The CDR3 DNA reads as TGTGCCAGCTCAGAAGACGGTAGCTCTGGAAACACCATATATTTT. The rearrangement links TRBV18 to TRBJ1-3; D call uncertain. The CDR3 is 15 residues long. Germline-derived CDR1 and CDR2 are KGHSH and LQKENI. Trimming took off 5 bases at V and 0 bases at J, with 11 bases between the two ends. The entire variable domain, with the rest obtained from reference TRBV18 and TRBJ1-3, is as follows: NAGVMQNPRHLVRRRGQEARLRCSPMKGHSHVYWYRQLPEEGLKFMVYLQKENIIDESGMPKERFSAEFPKEGPSILRIQQVVRGDSAAYFCASSEDGSSGNTIYFGEGSWLTVV.

This chain connects TRBV28 to TRBJ2-2, with TRBD2 matching 10 bases. The CDR3 length is 16 residues. Trimming removed 7 bases from V and 3 bases from J; junction bases left unmatched: 8. CDR1 and CDR2 from the germline V gene are MDHEN and SYDVKM. The CDR3 DNA follows: TGTGCCAGCAAGAATCTAGCGGGAGCTTACACCGGGGAGCTGTTTTTT. It yields the protein CASKNLAGAYTGELFF.

The rearrangement joins TRBV11-2 to TRBJ2-1, with 12 bases identical to TRBD2. V lost 6 bases, J lost 6 bases, and 18 bases stayed unmatched. The CDR3 runs to 19 residues. Germline lookup yields CDR1 SGHAT and CDR2 FQNNGV. The CDR3 DNA sequence: TGTGCCAGCAGACGAGGACTAGCGGGATCCTGGGGTCGGGGCAATGAGCAGTTCTTC. Translation: CASRRGLAGSWGRGNEQFF.

This clone appeared once. V is TRBV30 and J is TRBJ1-1; D is undetermined. This CDR3 region has 15 residues. The ends were cut back, 4 bases at V and 0 bases at J, with 15 bases in the middle. CDR1 GTSNPN and CDR2 SVGIG come from the germline V gene (reference sequence). The CDR3 loop reads CAWNRIGNLNTEAFF. The CDR3 bases are TGTGCCTGGAATAGGATCGGAAATTTGAACACTGAAGCTTTCTTT.

The chain carries TRBV6-6 and TRBJ2-3; 7 nucleotides line up with TRBD2. The V segment lost 7 bases and the J segment 2 bases; nucleotides outside the gene matches: 12. The CDR3 is 16 amino acids. Germline CDR1 reads MNHNY; CDR2 reads SVGAGI (reference sequence). CDR3 region: CASTRDGLAATDTQYF. The CDR3 bases are TGTGCCAGCACCCGTGACGGCCTAGCGGCCACAGATACGCAGTATTTT.

This rearrangement joins TRBV7-9 to TRBJ2-5, with D possibly being TRBD2 (6 bases). Germline V CDR1 and CDR2: SEHNR, FQNEAQ (reference sequence). The CDR3 has 14 amino acids. Deletions cut 2 bases from V and 3 bases from J, with 10 bases between. CDR3 sequence reads: CASSLLGGEETQYF. CDR3 bases: TGTGCCAGCAGCTTATTGGGCGGGGAAGAGACCCAGTACTTC. The complete variable domain, with remaining parts taken from reference TRBV7-9 and TRBJ2-5, reads DTGVSQNPRHKITKRGQNVTFRCDPISEHNRLYWYRQTLGQGPEFLTYFQNEAQLEKSRLLSDRFSAERPKGSFSTLEIQRTEQGDSAMYLCASSLLGGEETQYFGPGTRLLVL.

This chain joins TRBV5-1 and TRBJ2-2; 10 bases fit TRBD2. CDR3 length equals 15 residues. Trimming cost V 2 bases and J 4 bases; bases outside gene matches: 2. Germline CDR1 reads SGHRS; CDR2 reads YFSETQ. CDR3 protein: CASSLLAGLTGELFF. The CDR3 bases are TGCGCCAGCAGCTTACTAGCGGGACTCACCGGGGAGCTGTTTTTT.

This clone was recorded only once. The CDR3 nucleotides are TGTGCCTGGAGTGTAGTACCCGGGGAGCTGTTTTTT. As protein: CAWSVVPGELFF. The chain uses TRBV30 and TRBJ2-2; no clear D. Germline assignment: CDR1 GTSNPN and CDR2 SVGIG (reference sequence). The ends were cut back, 0 bases at V and 6 bases at J, with 5 bases in the middle. The CDR3 totals 12 residues.